This T cell receptor (beta chain) was sequenced in a study of T cell responses to AZD1222 COVID-19 vaccine. In regard to this clone: Its cognate antigen is unknown.

This CDR3 region has 15 residues. Germline CDR1 and CDR2: SGHDT and YYEEEE. Trimming removed 2 bases at V and 3 bases at J, with 12 bases between. Study results and limitations: Of the AZD1222 recipients, only 5 or 6 were seropositive at baseline. The breadth and depth of Spike-specific TCRs increased once two AZD1222 doses had been given.

The repertoire was sequenced with immunoSEQ multiplex PCR; TCRdb's copy has only in-frame clones and lacks some. The data hold fewer than 200,000 clones, with roughly 85% observed a single time. The sequence was obtained from an adult who received the AZD1222 COVID-19 vaccine. The chain combines TRBV5-6 with TRBJ2-4, with D tentatively TRBD1 or TRBD2 (5 bases each). Sequences were derived from peripheral blood, sampled 28 days after the second AZD1222 dose. Here the CDR3 DNA reads TGTGCCAGCAGCTTCTTGGGGGAAAACAAAAACATTCAGTACTTC. It translates to CASSFLGENKNIQYF.